The rows below give T cell receptor beta chains drawn from one sample of a study of cytomegalovirus exposure and HLA in healthy donors. This table comes from immunoSEQ multiplex PCR, and its TCRdb copy is limited to in-frame clones, with some not included. Of 130,000 or so clones in the sample, about 80% were seen once. Sequenced sample: PBMCs. The receptors originated from a man between 40 and 49 years old in good health and CMV-seronegative. The CDR3 runs from the conserved cysteine through the conserved F or W. A D gene is named only where the DNA matches it firmly. Only some rows state a clone size, as once, few, many or a class for expanded clones.

D gene: -; clone size: once; J gene: TRBJ1-3; V gene: TRBV30; CDR3 DNA: TGTGCCTGGAGTCCCGGGATAGAACCTGGAAACACCATATATTTT; CDR3 protein: CAWSPGIEPGNTIYF
D gene: -; clone size: -; J gene: TRBJ2-7; V gene: TRBV6-1; CDR3 DNA: TGTGCCAGCAGTGAAGCGCAGTCGGGGACACCAAGGAACGCCGAGCAGTACTTC; CDR3 protein: CASSEAQSGTPRNAEQYF
D gene: TRBD1; clone size: few; J gene: TRBJ1-2; V gene: TRBV5-4; CDR3 DNA: TGTGCCAGCAGCCTGGACAGGGGGTTAGATGGCTACACCTTC; CDR3 protein: CASSLDRGLDGYTF
D gene: -; clone size: -; J gene: TRBJ2-1; V gene: TRBV4-3; CDR3 DNA: TGCGCCAGCAGCCAAGACAGGGGGGCCTACAATGAGCAGTTCTTC; CDR3 protein: CASSQDRGAYNEQFF
D gene: TRBD1; clone size: -; J gene: TRBJ2-7; V gene: TRBV30; CDR3 DNA: TGTGCCGCAAGAGGGGGCTGGGGTCGAGAGCAGTACTTC; CDR3 protein: CAARGGWGREQYF
D gene: TRBD2; clone size: -; J gene: TRBJ2-5; V gene: TRBV2; CDR3 DNA: TGTGCCAGCAGTGAGGGCCTCTGGGGAGCGGGAGCGGAGGAGACCCAGTACTTC; CDR3 protein: CASSEGLWGAGAEETQYF
D gene: -; clone size: -; J gene: TRBJ2-1; V gene: TRBV5-6; CDR3 DNA: TGTGCCAGCAGCCTGCCGGGAGCTAACAATGAGCAGTTCTTC; CDR3 protein: CASSLPGANNEQFF
D gene: TRBD2; clone size: -; J gene: TRBJ2-3; V gene: TRBV28; CDR3 DNA: TGTGCCAGCAGTCCACTTACTAGCGGCACAGATACGCAGTATTTT; CDR3 protein: CASSPLTSGTDTQYF
D gene: -; clone size: once; J gene: TRBJ2-3; V gene: TRBV7-2; CDR3 DNA: TGTGCCAGCAGCCACGGACAGGGAGGGGATACGCAGTATTTT; CDR3 protein: CASSHGQGGDTQYF
D gene: TRBD2; clone size: -; J gene: TRBJ2-2; V gene: TRBV28; CDR3 DNA: TGTGCCAGCAGTTTATCCCCATCTAGCGGGGGGGATTTATGGGCCGGGGAGCTGTTTTTT; CDR3 protein: CASSLSPSSGGDLWAGELFF
D gene: TRBD2; clone size: -; J gene: TRBJ2-1; V gene: TRBV19; CDR3 DNA: TGTGCCAGTAGTATGGGGACTAGCCCCTACAATGAGCAGTTCTTC; CDR3 protein: CASSMGTSPYNEQFF
D gene: -; clone size: -; J gene: TRBJ2-1; V gene: TRBV28; CDR3 DNA: TGTGCCAGCAGTGTCGGGTTCAATGAGCAGTTCTTC; CDR3 protein: CASSVGFNEQFF
D gene: -; clone size: few; J gene: TRBJ2-1; V gene: TRBV10-2; CDR3 DNA: TGCGCCAGCAGCGCTCTTCCTGACATAAGGGGGGGGGCGAATGAGCAGTTCTTC; CDR3 protein: CASSALPDIRGGANEQFF